The rows below give T cell receptor beta chains drawn from one sample of a study of control samples from healthy donors and cancer patients. TCRdb's copy holds only in-frame clones and misses some; the assay was immunoSEQ multiplex PCR. This sample carries approximately 87,000 clones, more than 85% of them seen once, and the ten largest clones take around 1.3%. The sample was blood. All receptors come from a woman between 50 and 59 years old in good health. The CDR3 runs from the conserved cysteine through the conserved F or W. A D gene is named only where the DNA matches it firmly. Clone size is stated in some rows and not others, as once, few, many or a class when expanded.

>21|TRBV6-2/TRBV6-3|TRBD2|TRBJ2-1|.
CASSYRATSGRSPSSYNEQFF
TGTGCCAGCAGTTATCGCGCGACTAGCGGGAGAAGTCCCTCTTCCTACAATGAGCAGTTCTTC
>16|TRBV4-3|.|TRBJ2-2|.
CASSPNQGVSTGELFF
TGCGCCAGCAGCCCTAACCAAGGGGTTTCCACCGGGGAGCTGTTTTTT
>16|TRBV25-1|TRBD1|TRBJ1-2|.
CASSSYSGTGNYGYTF
TGTGCCAGCAGTTCTTATTCCGGGACAGGGAACTATGGCTACACCTTC
>10|TRBV29-1|.|TRBJ2-1|.
CSARYNEQFF
TGCAGCGCGAGGTACAATGAGCAGTTCTTC
>13|TRBV7-2|TRBD1|TRBJ2-7|.
CASSLAGSGGMYF
TGTGCCAGCAGCTTAGCTGGGTCAGGGGGCATGTACTTC
>11|TRBV2|.|TRBJ1-2|.
CASKVNYGYTF
TGTGCCAGCAAGGTCAACTATGGCTACACCTTC
>16|TRBV7-3|.|TRBJ2-2|.
CASSLDGGTNTGELFF
TGTGCCAGCAGCTTAGACGGGGGCACGAACACCGGGGAGCTGTTTTTT
>15|TRBV18|.|TRBJ2-6|.
CASSEKISGANVLTF
TGTGCCAGCTCAGAGAAGATCTCTGGGGCCAACGTCCTGACTTTC
>11|TRBV4-1|.|TRBJ1-1|.
CASSQDTQAFF
TGCGCCAGCAGCCAAGATACACAGGCTTTCTTT
>16|TRBV5-6|TRBD2|TRBJ2-2|once
CASSLGAGGRTGELFF
TGTGCCAGCAGCTTGGGGGCGGGAGGCCGGACCGGGGAGCTGTTTTTT
>15|TRBV4-3|.|TRBJ2-7|.
CASSQDWQGTYEQYF
TGCGCCAGCAGCCAAGACTGGCAGGGAACCTACGAGCAGTACTTC
>15|TRBV7-3|.|TRBJ1-6|.
CASSLSDSNNSPLHF
TGTGCCAGCAGCTTATCCGACAGTAATAATTCACCCCTCCACTTT
>15|TRBV6-6|TRBD2|TRBJ2-1|few
CASRRLAGGYNEQFF
TGTGCCAGCAGAAGGCTAGCGGGGGGATACAATGAGCAGTTCTTC
>13|TRBV7-3|.|TRBJ1-1|.
CASSTGQNTEAFF
TGTGCCAGCAGCACGGGACAGAACACTGAAGCTTTCTTT
>14|TRBV6-5|.|TRBJ1-4|.
CASSYSGAGEKLFF
TGTGCCAGCAGTTACTCAGGGGCAGGTGAAAAACTGTTTTTT
>15|TRBV7-7|TRBD1|TRBJ2-3|once
CASSLGQASTDTQYF
TGTGCCAGCAGCTTGGGACAGGCTAGCACAGATACGCAGTATTTT
>13|TRBV4-3|.|TRBJ2-5|few
CASSQGHQETQYF
TGCGCCAGCAGCCAAGGCCACCAAGAGACCCAGTACTTC
>14|TRBV28|.|TRBJ2-7|.
CASSFRANGYEQYF
TGTGCCAGCAGTTTCCGGGCCAATGGCTACGAGCAGTACTTC
>15|TRBV6-5|.|TRBJ1-3|few
CASSYSRGSGNTIYF
TGTGCCAGCAGTTACTCACGGGGGTCTGGAAACACCATATATTTT
>17|TRBV28|.|TRBJ1-6|.
CASSTVWGNSYNSPLHF
TGTGCCAGCAGCACCGTATGGGGGAACTCCTATAATTCACCCCTCCACTTT
>18|TRBV7-8|TRBD2|TRBJ2-3|.
CASSLALTSGSWTDTQYF
TGTGCCAGCAGCTTAGCCTTGACTAGCGGGAGCTGGACAGATACGCAGTATTTT
>15|TRBV11-2|.|TRBJ1-2|.
CASSLERGVINGYTF
TGTGCCAGCAGCTTAGAGCGGGGAGTTATCAATGGCTACACCTTC
>13|TRBV5-5|.|TRBJ1-5|few
CASSPWVDQPQHF
TGTGCCAGCAGCCCCTGGGTAGATCAGCCCCAGCATTTT
>15|TRBV9|.|TRBJ2-1|.
CASSVRDISYNEQFF
TGTGCCAGCAGCGTAAGGGACATATCCTACAATGAGCAGTTCTTC
>16|TRBV4-1|.|TRBJ2-7|.
CASSQDRDTTAYEQYF
TGCGCCAGCAGCCAGGACCGGGACACCACCGCCTACGAGCAGTACTTC
>15|TRBV11-3|.|TRBJ1-1|.
CASSPQFPRGTEAFF
TGTGCCAGCAGCCCCCAATTCCCCCGTGGCACTGAAGCTTTCTTT
>17|TRBV4-1|TRBD2|TRBJ2-1|once
CASSQGSLAGRYNEQFF
TGCGCCAGCAGCCAAGGGTCCCTAGCGGGAAGGTACAATGAGCAGTTCTTC
>16|TRBV7-2|.|TRBJ1-6|.
CASSLAKDSRGSPLHF
TGTGCCAGCAGCTTAGCGAAGGACTCAAGAGGGTCACCCCTCCACTTT
>11|TRBV5-4|.|TRBJ2-7|.
CASSWGREQYF
TGTGCCAGCAGCTGGGGGCGCGAGCAGTACTTC
>14|TRBV7-8|.|TRBJ1-6|few
CASSFTQFNSPLHF
TGTGCCAGCAGCTTTACCCAGTTCAATTCACCCCTCCACTTT
>13|TRBV11-2|TRBD1|TRBJ2-7|.
CASSLEQGYEQYF
TGTGCCAGCAGCTTAGAACAGGGGTACGAGCAGTACTTC
>19|TRBV15|.|TRBJ1-2|.
CATSRDPRGRAKGNYGYTF
TGTGCCACCAGCAGAGATCCGCGAGGCAGGGCCAAGGGGAACTATGGCTACACCTTC
>13|TRBV11-2|.|TRBJ2-1|.
CASSFPGYNEQFF
TGTGCCAGCAGCTTTCCGGGCTACAATGAGCAGTTCTTC
>13|TRBV2|.|TRBJ1-2|.
CASSETGTAGYTF
TGTGCCAGCAGTGAAACAGGGACGGCCGGCTACACCTTC
>16|TRBV19|.|TRBJ2-5|few
CASSIDIGGLQETQYF
TGTGCCAGTAGTATAGATATCGGAGGGCTTCAAGAGACCCAGTACTTC
>14|TRBV19|TRBD2|TRBJ2-5|.
CASSVSGVGETQYF
TGTGCCAGTAGTGTAAGCGGGGTTGGGGAGACCCAGTACTTC
>13|TRBV2|.|TRBJ1-4|.
CASRRGGNEKLFF
TGTGCCAGCAGGAGGGGGGGGAATGAAAAACTGTTTTTT
>14|TRBV13|.|TRBJ1-1|.
CASRTRGMNTEAFF
TGTGCCAGCAGGACAAGGGGGATGAACACTGAAGCTTTCTTT
>16|TRBV5-6|TRBD2|TRBJ2-2|.
CASRIFSGVDTGELFF
TGTGCCAGCAGGATCTTTAGCGGGGTAGACACCGGGGAGCTGTTTTTT
>15|TRBV11-1|.|TRBJ2-1|.
CASSLTPGSYNEQFF
TGTGCCAGCAGCCTGACTCCGGGCTCCTACAATGAGCAGTTCTTC
>17|TRBV12-1|.|TRBJ2-7|once
CASSFRGGDRVYYEQYF
TGTGCCAGCAGCTTCCGGGGGGGGGACAGAGTCTACTACGAGCAGTACTTC
>15|TRBV11-3|.|TRBJ1-1|.
CASSPLASGITEAFF
TGTGCCAGCAGCCCCCTTGCTTCAGGGATCACTGAAGCTTTCTTT
>17|TRBV7-2|TRBD1|TRBJ1-3|.
CASSLVGQGFSGNTIYF
TGTGCCAGCAGCTTAGTAGGACAGGGGTTTTCTGGAAACACCATATATTTT
>14|TRBV2|.|TRBJ1-5|.
CASSTVRSNQPQHF
TGTGCCAGCAGTACTGTCCGTAGCAATCAGCCCCAGCATTTT
>13|TRBV5-1|.|TRBJ2-1|.
CASSLVGPNEQFF
TGCGCCAGCAGCTTGGTGGGACCCAATGAGCAGTTCTTC
>14|TRBV7-9|.|TRBJ1-2|.
CASSPLGGSDGYTF
TGTGCCAGCAGCCCCTTGGGGGGCAGCGATGGCTACACCTTC
>15|TRBV25-1|.|TRBJ1-1|.
CASSPRAVMNTEAFF
TGTGCCAGCAGTCCCCGAGCAGTCATGAACACTGAAGCTTTCTTT
>14|TRBV5-5|.|TRBJ1-5|.
CASSLVGSNQPQHF
TGTGCCAGCAGCTTGGTCGGTAGCAATCAGCCCCAGCATTTT
>15|TRBV14|.|TRBJ2-7|.
CASSQGAGVSYEQYF
TGTGCCAGCAGCCAAGGAGCAGGTGTCTCCTACGAGCAGTACTTC
>12|TRBV3-1/TRBV3-2|TRBD1|TRBJ1-1|.
CASSLDRVEAFF
TGTGCCAGCAGCCTCGACAGGGTGGAAGCTTTCTTT
>11|TRBV20-1|.|TRBJ2-7|once
CSAVQAYEQYF
TGCAGTGCTGTTCAGGCGTACGAGCAGTACTTC